Below, 18 T cell receptor beta chains from the same sample are listed, as sequenced in a study of vaccination effects on CD4 cells after COVID-19. Peptide-pool stimulation followed by sequencing identified expanded antigen-specific CD4+ clonotypes in the ViraFEST assay. Subsequent to a culture period of nine to ten days, CD4+ T cells were isolated. Infection dated between March and December 2020, before the Alpha, Beta and Delta variants reached the United States. TCRdb's copy holds only in-frame clones and misses some; the assay was immunoSEQ multiplex PCR. This table has about 40,000 clones, just under 75% appearing once. Which antigens these TCRs recognize remains unknown. This specimen consisted of CD4+ T cells from PBMCs cultured with a peptide pool, obtained before COVID-19 vaccination. The receptors derive from a human donor who had a prior SARS-CoV-2 infection.

The chain employs TRBV29-1 and TRBJ1-1; D is unclear. Germline V CDR1 and CDR2: SQVTM, ANQGSEA. This CDR3 contains 15 residues. V was pared by 7 bases and J by 6 bases, with 24 bases between. The CDR3 DNA reads as TGCAGCGCCGCCGCCGGAAGCCTTGTTGGTGCTGAAGCTTTCTTT. Protein product: CSAAAGSLVGAEAFF.

The V call is TRBV10-2, the J call TRBJ2-7, with a weak D call TRBD2 (6 bases). Trimming pared 4 bases from V and 1 base from J, leaving 11 bases between. The CDR3 has 14 amino acids. From germline, CDR1 is WSHSY and CDR2 SAAADI. Here the CDR3 reads CASSAVAGSYEQYF. Here the CDR3 DNA reads TGCGCCAGCAGTGCCGTCGCGGGGTCCTACGAGCAGTACTTC.

This chain joins TRBV18 and TRBJ1-1; the match to TRBD1 covers 9 bases. The trim removed 3 bases at V and 3 bases at J, leaving 11 bases unmatched. The CDR3 covers 17 residues. The germline V gene has CDR1 KGHSH and CDR2 LQKENI. CDR3 loop: CASSPPRGRQGDTEAFF. As DNA, the CDR3 is TGTGCCAGCTCACCCCCCCGAGGTAGACAGGGGGACACTGAAGCTTTCTTT.

The chain joins TRBV25-1 to TRBJ2-1, with 8 bases matching TRBD1. The CDR3 loop spans 14 amino acids. Germline V CDR1 and CDR2: MGHDK, SYGVNS. V dropped 3 bases and J dropped 9; count of bases not matched to a gene: 7. CDR3 in DNA: TGTGCCAGCAGTGAGGGGTGGACAGGGCCTGAGCAGTTCTTC. This translates into CASSEGWTGPEQFF.

V usage is TRBV18 and J usage is TRBJ1-3, with a tentative D call TRBD1 (5 bases). Trimming stripped 4 bases from V and 0 bases from J, with 13 bases between. CDR3 size: 16 residues. Germline assignment: CDR1 KGHSH and CDR2 LQKENI. The CDR3 sequence: CASSRRDRYSGNTIYF. In DNA form, the CDR3 reads TGTGCCAGCTCACGAAGGGACCGGTACTCTGGAAACACCATATATTTT.

The rearrangement joins TRBV19 to TRBJ1-4, with D maybe TRBD1 (5 bases). The CDR3 covers 14 residues. Germline V lookup: CDR1 LNHDA, CDR2 SQIVND (reference sequence). Deletions cut 3 bases from V and 7 bases from J, with 12 bases between. CDR3 bases: TGTGCCAGTAGTATCAGGGTAGAAGGTGAAAAACTGTTTTTT. Amino acid sequence: CASSIRVEGEKLFF.

This clone appeared a few times. The chain couples TRBV4-2 to TRBJ2-1; 8 bases fit TRBD1. V lost 0 bases to trimming and J lost 5 bases; unmatched junction nucleotides: 3. The CDR3 covers 15 residues. In germline, CDR1 is LGHNA, CDR2 YNFKEQ. DNA for the CDR3: TGTGCCAGCAGCCAAGACTGGACAGGGAACAATGAGCAGTTCTTC. It codes for CASSQDWTGNNEQFF.

The gene calls are TRBV5-1 and TRBJ2-3; 8 positions agree with TRBD1. V was clipped by 3 bases and J by 4 bases; unmatched bases: 4. The germline gives CDR1 SGHRS, CDR2 YFSETQ. The CDR3 has 14 amino acids. CDR3 coding DNA: TGCGCCAGCAGCTCCGGGACAGGTGCAGATACGCAGTATTTT. Translation: CASSSGTGADTQYF.

In its sample, this clone was seen once. The CDR3: CASSQQSTAYEQYF. DNA for the CDR3: TGTGCCAGTAGCCAACAGTCTACTGCCTACGAGCAGTACTTC. J is TRBJ2-7 and V is TRBV19; D gene ambiguous. V lost 6 bases, J lost 2 bases, and 14 bases lay in between. There are 14 residues in the CDR3. Germline values: CDR1 LNHDA, CDR2 SQIVND (reference sequence).

The CDR3 sequence: CASSLLLNNEQFF. The CDR3 nucleotides read TGTGCCAGCAGCTTACTCCTAAACAATGAGCAGTTCTTC. V and J are TRBV7-3 and TRBJ2-1, with D unclear. Germline lookup yields CDR1 SGHTA and CDR2 FQGTGA. With 2 bases removed from V and 5 bases from J, the gap between germline ends came to 7 bases. The CDR3 consists of 13 residues. The whole variable domain, remainder taken from reference TRBV7-3 and TRBJ2-1, is GAGVSQTPSNKVTEKGKYVELRCDPISGHTALYWYRQSLGQGPEFLIYFQGTGAADDSGLPNDRFFAVRPEGSVSTLKIQRTERGDSAVYLCASSLLLNNEQFFGPGTRLTVL.

J is TRBJ2-7 and V is TRBV11-2; perhaps TRBD2 as D (6 bases). Deletions cut 1 base from V and 12 bases from J, with 19 bases between. Germline V lookup: CDR1 SGHAT, CDR2 FQNNGV. The CDR3 runs to 14 residues. Written as DNA, the CDR3 is TGTGCCAGCAGCTTAGGGGGTTCCATAGCGGTGGTGTACTTC. The encoded protein is CASSLGGSIAVVYF.

The chain employs TRBV19 and TRBJ1-4; D gene ambiguous. The CDR3 covers 15 residues. V lost 6 bases to trimming and J lost 8 bases, with 19 bases between them. From germline, CDR1 is LNHDA and CDR2 SQIVND (reference sequence). CDR3 sequence (DNA): TGTGCCAGTAGACGCTGGGCAGGCGGCGAGGAAAAACTGTTTTTT. Its translation is CASRRWAGGEEKLFF.

The chain combines TRBV12-5 with TRBJ2-7, with D possibly TRBD2 on 5 matching bases. The CDR3 spans 12 residues. Trimming left V 3 bases short and J 8 bases short, with 11 bases between. Germline CDR1 reads LGHNT; CDR2 reads FRNRAP. CDR3 bases: TGTGCTAGTGGTTTTCTCGCCGGGAAGCAGTACTTC. It specifies CASGFLAGKQYF.

This clone is a singleton in its sample. V and J are TRBV5-1 and TRBJ1-1; 7 positions match TRBD1. The CDR3 sequence is 14 residues long. CDR1 and CDR2 (germline): SGHRS, YFSETQ. Trimming at V came to 3 bases and at J to 3 bases, leaving 5 bases not matched to a gene. The CDR3 sequence is CASSSTGADTEAFF. The CDR3 DNA sequence: TGCGCCAGCAGCTCAACAGGGGCAGACACTGAAGCTTTCTTT.

The table lists this clone with a few counts. This rearrangement joins TRBV12-3 or TRBV12-4 to TRBJ1-3; no definite D call. The CDR3 is 12 amino acids. V lost 8 bases to trimming and J lost 0 bases, with 5 bases between them. The CDR3: CASSNSGNTIYF. The DNA for the CDR3 is TGTGCCAGCTCGAACTCTGGAAACACCATATATTTT.

This rearrangement joins TRBV21-1 to TRBJ1-2; the table calls TRBD1, which could not be checked here. TRBV21-1 is classified as a pseudogene. The CDR3 is 14 amino acids. The CDR3 sequence: CASSAEGGSYGYTF. Written as DNA, the CDR3 is TGTGCCAGCAGCGCGGAAGGGGGCTCCTATGGCTACACCTTC.

This chain links TRBV7-3 with TRBJ2-1; 9 positions match TRBD2. The V gene's germline CDR1 is SGHTA and CDR2 FQGTGA. The V gene end was trimmed by 6 bases and the J gene end by 5 bases; junction bases not matched to a gene: 11. This CDR3 has 16 amino acids. CDR3 in amino acids: CASSPFSGRRDNEQFF. The CDR3 nucleotides read TGTGCCAGCAGTCCCTTTAGCGGGAGAAGAGACAATGAGCAGTTCTTC.

V and J are TRBV5-4 and TRBJ2-5; TRBD1 agrees at 8 bases. CDR3 length: 13 residues. CDR1 is SGHNT, CDR2 YYREEE, per germline (reference sequence). V dropped 4 bases and J dropped 1; count of bases not matched to a gene: 0. The CDR3 protein is CASSGQGQETQYF. CDR3 DNA sequence: TGTGCCAGCAGCGGACAGGGCCAAGAGACCCAGTACTTC.